This entry lists 5 T cell receptor beta chains sequenced from one sample in a study of blood T cell repertoires in COVID-19. Some clones are missing from TCRdb's copy, which holds only in-frame ones; the method was immunoSEQ multiplex PCR. The table shows 60,000 to 75,000 clones, with roughly 80% occurring only once. Sequencing used peripheral blood. The source is a human donor in a cohort sampled during active COVID-19.

This chain connects TRBV15 to TRBJ1-3; D gene ambiguous. Per the germline V gene, CDR1 is LNHNV and CDR2 is YYDKDF (reference sequence). The CDR3 covers 13 residues. V was clipped by 8 bases and J by 1 base, with 9 bases between them. The CDR3 loop reads CATDNPSGNTIYF. In DNA, the CDR3 is TGTGCCACCGACAACCCATCTGGAAACACCATATATTTT. Full variable domain (remainder filled in from reference TRBV15 and TRBJ1-3): DAMVIQNPRYQVTQFGKPVTLSCSQTLNHNVMYWYQQKSSQAPKLLFHYYDKDFNNEADTPDNFQSRRPNTSFCFLDIRSPGLGDTAMYLCATDNPSGNTIYFGEGSWLTVV.

A remark on this clone: Since the CDR3 does not end with the conserved phenylalanine or tryptophan, this likely comes from a read error. The limits of the CDR3 on the DNA are not certain, so only TCRdb's listed CDR3 is given. The rearrangement links TRBV6-5 to TRBJ2-7; the table's D call, TRBD2, has no DNA check behind it. The CDR3 is 13 residues long, ends included. The germline CDR1 and CDR2 sequences are MNHEY and SVGAGI. CDR3 region: CASSYQSGLQAVY.

This chain links TRBV19 with TRBJ2-1; 9 bases agree with TRBD2. CDR1 and CDR2 from the germline V gene are LNHDA and SQIVND (reference sequence). After removal of 3 bases from V and 5 bases from J, the junction contained 2 bases not matched to a gene. The CDR3 runs to 14 residues. The CDR3 reads CASSILAGDNEQFF. The CDR3 DNA follows: TGTGCCAGTAGTATCTTAGCGGGGGACAATGAGCAGTTCTTC.

The rearrangement joins TRBV13 to TRBJ1-1; maybe TRBD1 (6 bases). This CDR3 is built from 12 residues. Germline CDR1 is PRHDT and CDR2 is FYEKMQ (reference sequence). V lost 5 bases, J lost 5 bases, and 9 bases lay in between. The CDR3: CASSRGGTEAFF. The CDR3 DNA is TGTGCCAGCAGCAGGGGGGGGACTGAAGCTTTCTTT.

This chain joins TRBV4-3 and TRBJ2-1, with 13 bases identical to TRBD2. CDR3 size: 16 residues. The germline V gene encodes CDR1 LGHNA and CDR2 YSLEER. V trimming: 3 bases; J trimming: 5 bases; junction bases outside the gene matches: 4. The CDR3 coding sequence is TGCGCCAGCAGCCAGGGTACTAGCGGGGGGGACAATGAGCAGTTCTTC. Its protein product is CASSQGTSGGDNEQFF.